This T cell receptor beta chain was recovered during a study of CD8+ T cells in alopecia areata (dated by TCRdb to 2016 to 2018). Background for the entire study: Treated patients were enrolled in an open-label pilot trial of oral tofacitinib at 5 to 10 mg twice daily for moderate-to-severe alopecia areata. Tofacitinib was administered for 6 to 18 months, and 6 months of follow-up off drug were then conducted to assess delayed response and recurrence. Scalp clonality was compared across normal scalp (n=4), patchy alopecia areata scalp (n=8), and alopecia totalis/universalis scalp (n=8). Amplification of TCRbeta CDR3 regions was done by immunoSEQ multiplex PCR using 35 Vbeta forward primers and 13 Jbeta reverse primers. Human TCRbeta sequencing covered scalp tissue and sorted CD4+ and CD8+ peripheral blood T cells from patchy and totalis/universalis alopecia areata patients and healthy controls. Patients on tofacitinib were biopsied at baseline and after 4 and 24 weeks of treatment, and several of the patients also had a later scalp biopsy. High-throughput TCRbeta sequencing was used to examine T cell clonal expansion in alopecia areata in both the C3H/HeJ mouse model and human patients. RNA was obtained with the PAXgene miRNA kit for fixed scalp, the miRNeasy kit for PBMCs, and the RNeasy kit for mouse skin.

Including the terminal cysteine and phenylalanine, the CDR3 comprises 11 residues. The entry retains the CDR3 DNA only, 33 bases that are in frame from base 1. From the germline V gene (reference sequence), CDR1 is GTSNPN and CDR2 is SVGIG. A distance of 8 bases separates the germline ends of V and J, which lose 3 bases and 8 bases respectively. The protocol used for the library was the immunoSEQ multiplex PCR assay. For TCR sequencing, RNA was extracted from every sample and reverse transcribed into cDNA to serve as template. First-strand cDNA was synthesized with SuperScript III using a 2:1 mix of oligo-dT and random hexamers. A synthetic immune receptor repertoire was used to gauge amplification bias, and whatever bias remained was removed computationally. In the authors' own workflow: After raw reads were preprocessed to remove errors, the CDR3 was defined following IMGT conventions as running from the conserved cysteine to phenylalanine. Clonality was calculated as 1 minus Shannon entropy normalized by log2 of the number of productive unique TCRs. Whether scalp clones were CD4 or CD8 was inferred by matching scalp TCRbeta sequences against CD4 and CD8 repertoires sorted from blood. The immuneACCESS repertoire file appears here via TCRdb, limited to in-frame rearrangements. These files lack a portion of the clones; in checked studies, under half of the deficit traces to unresolved V genes, and the cause of the others is not known. V, J and clone size derive from that table, while D and trimming were established from the DNA sequence. In all, the sample holds roughly 150,000 clones, and more than 45% of those were seen once. Roughly 7.5% of the sample is in the top ten clones.

Concerning this clone itself: The antigen it binds to is not known. There are no base qualities to consult, and no much larger clone falls within one base.

Lesional scalp punch biopsies and peripheral blood were obtained from alopecia areata patients. PBMCs were isolated by density centrifugation and stained for CD3, CD4 and CD8, and CD4+ and CD8+ T cells were sorted on a FACSAria. Overall study outcomes, separate from this receptor: Compared with normal scalp, lesional scalp had higher clonality and more expanded CD8+ clones, particularly in alopecia totalis/universalis, a pattern that suggests antigenic drive. TCR sequences shared between patients were less clear than in mice, possibly partly because of HLA diversity in the patient population. Unlike mouse skin, where gammadelta T cells dominate, normal human skin contains resident alphabeta T cells that get sequenced too, which complicates analysis of the scalp TCR repertoire.

Recombination connected TRBV30 to TRBJ2-1; TRBD2 could be the D gene, as 5 bases match. The specimen was CD4+ T cells sorted from blood. The sequence was collected from a human donor with alopecia areata. The DNA sequence is as follows: TGTGCCTGGAGGGCGGGTTATGAGCAGTTCTTC. This yields the protein CAWRAGYEQFF.